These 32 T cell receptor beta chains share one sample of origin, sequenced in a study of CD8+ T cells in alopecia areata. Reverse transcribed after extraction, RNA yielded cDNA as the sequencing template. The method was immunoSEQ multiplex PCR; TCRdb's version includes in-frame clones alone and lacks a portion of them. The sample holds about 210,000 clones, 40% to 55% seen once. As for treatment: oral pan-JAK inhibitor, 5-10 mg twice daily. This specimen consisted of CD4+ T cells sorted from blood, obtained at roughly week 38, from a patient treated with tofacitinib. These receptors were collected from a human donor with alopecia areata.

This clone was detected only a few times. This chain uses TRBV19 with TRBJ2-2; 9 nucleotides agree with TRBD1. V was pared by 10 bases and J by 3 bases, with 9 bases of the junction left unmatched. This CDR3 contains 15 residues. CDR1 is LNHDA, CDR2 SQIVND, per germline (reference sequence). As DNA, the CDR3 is TGTGCCACAAAAACAGGGGGCGCCGACACCGGGGAGCTGTTTTTT. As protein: CATKTGGADTGELFF.

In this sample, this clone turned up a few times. This chain's CDR3 is CASSRSGGTYEQYF. CDR3 in DNA: TGCGCCAGCAGCCGATCGGGAGGAACCTACGAGCAGTACTTC. This chain connects TRBV5-1 to TRBJ2-7; 7 nucleotides match TRBD2. Germline lookup yields CDR1 SGHRS and CDR2 YFSETQ. V was clipped by 4 bases and J by 2 bases; unmatched bases: 6. The CDR3 length is 14 residues.

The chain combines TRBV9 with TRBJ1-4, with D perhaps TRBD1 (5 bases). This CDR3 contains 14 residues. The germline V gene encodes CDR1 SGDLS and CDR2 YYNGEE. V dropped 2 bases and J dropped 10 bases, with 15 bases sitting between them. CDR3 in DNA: TGTGCCAGCAGCGTCCGGGACCTTGGCGGAAAACTGTTTTTT. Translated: CASSVRDLGGKLFF.

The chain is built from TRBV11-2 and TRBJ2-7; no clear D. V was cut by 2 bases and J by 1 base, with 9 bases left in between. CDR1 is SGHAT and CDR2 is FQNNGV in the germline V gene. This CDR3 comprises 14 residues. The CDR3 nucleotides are TGTGCCAGCAGCTTACGGGCCAGATCCTACGAGCAGTACTTC. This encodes CASSLRARSYEQYF.

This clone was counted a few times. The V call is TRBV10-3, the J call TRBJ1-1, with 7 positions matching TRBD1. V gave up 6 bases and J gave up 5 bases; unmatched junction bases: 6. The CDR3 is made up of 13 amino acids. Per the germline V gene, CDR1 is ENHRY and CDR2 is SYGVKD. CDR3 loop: CAISLDRVTEAFF. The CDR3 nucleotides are TGTGCCATCAGCCTAGACAGGGTAACTGAAGCTTTCTTT.

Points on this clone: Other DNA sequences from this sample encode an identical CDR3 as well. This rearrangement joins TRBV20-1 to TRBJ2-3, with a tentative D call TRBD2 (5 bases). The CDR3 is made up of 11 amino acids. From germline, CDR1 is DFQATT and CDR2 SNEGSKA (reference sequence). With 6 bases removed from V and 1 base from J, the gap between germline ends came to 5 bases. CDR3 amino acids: CSAGGTDTQYF. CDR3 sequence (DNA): TGCAGTGCCGGGGGCACAGATACGCAGTATTTT.

The CDR3 DNA reads as TGTGCCAGCACGTATAGCAATCAGCCCCAGCATTTT. Translating it yields CASTYSNQPQHF. This rearrangement joins TRBV25-1 to TRBJ1-5, with D unclear. Trimming removed 7 bases at V and 0 bases at J, with 4 bases between. The CDR3 contains 12 residues. Looked up from germline, CDR1 is MGHDK and CDR2 is SYGVNS.

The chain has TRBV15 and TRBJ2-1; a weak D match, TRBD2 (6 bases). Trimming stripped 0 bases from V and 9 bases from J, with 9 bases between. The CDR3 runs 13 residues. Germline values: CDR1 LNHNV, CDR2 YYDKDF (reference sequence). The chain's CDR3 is CATSRDAGTEQFF. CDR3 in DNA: TGTGCCACCAGCAGAGACGCGGGAACTGAGCAGTTCTTC.

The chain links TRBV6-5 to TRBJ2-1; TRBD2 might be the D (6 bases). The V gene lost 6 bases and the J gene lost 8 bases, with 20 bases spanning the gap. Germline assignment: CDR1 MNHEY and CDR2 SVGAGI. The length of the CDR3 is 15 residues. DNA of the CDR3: TGTGCCAGCAGCCACCGCCGGGAGCTTTCCCATGAGCAGTTCTTC. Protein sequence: CASSHRRELSHEQFF.

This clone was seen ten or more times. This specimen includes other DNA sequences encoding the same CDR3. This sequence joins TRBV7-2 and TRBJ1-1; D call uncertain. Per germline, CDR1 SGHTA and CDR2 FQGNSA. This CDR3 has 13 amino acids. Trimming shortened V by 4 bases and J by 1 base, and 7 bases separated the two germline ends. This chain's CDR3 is CASSSGRNTEAFF. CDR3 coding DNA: TGTGCCAGCAGCTCCGGTCGGAACACTGAAGCTTTCTTT.

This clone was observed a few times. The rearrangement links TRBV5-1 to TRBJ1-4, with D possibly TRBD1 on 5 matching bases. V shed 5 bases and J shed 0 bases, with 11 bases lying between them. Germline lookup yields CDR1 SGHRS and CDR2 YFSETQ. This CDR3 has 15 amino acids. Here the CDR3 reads CASSYQTATNEKLFF. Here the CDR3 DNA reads TGCGCCAGCAGTTACCAGACAGCAACTAATGAAAAACTGTTTTTT.

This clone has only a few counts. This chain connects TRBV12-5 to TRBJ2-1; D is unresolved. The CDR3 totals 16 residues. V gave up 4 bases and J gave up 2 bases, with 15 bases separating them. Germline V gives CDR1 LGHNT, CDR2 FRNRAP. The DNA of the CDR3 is TGTGCTAGTGGTTCAGCACGAATCACAACCTACAATGAGCAGTTCTTC. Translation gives CASGSARITTYNEQFF.

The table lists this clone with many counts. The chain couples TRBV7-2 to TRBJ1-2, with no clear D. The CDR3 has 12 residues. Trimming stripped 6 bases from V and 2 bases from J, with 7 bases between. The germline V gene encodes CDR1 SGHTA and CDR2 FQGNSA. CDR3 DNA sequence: TGTGCCAGCAGTCCGAACAACTATGGCTACACCTTC. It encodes CASSPNNYGYTF. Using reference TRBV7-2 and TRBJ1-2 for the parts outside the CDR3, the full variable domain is GAGVSQSPSNKVTEKGKDVELRCDPISGHTALYWYRQSLGQGLEFLIYFQGNSAPDKSGLPSDRFSAERTGGSVSTLTIQRTQQEDSAVYLCASSPNNYGYTFGSGTRLTVV.

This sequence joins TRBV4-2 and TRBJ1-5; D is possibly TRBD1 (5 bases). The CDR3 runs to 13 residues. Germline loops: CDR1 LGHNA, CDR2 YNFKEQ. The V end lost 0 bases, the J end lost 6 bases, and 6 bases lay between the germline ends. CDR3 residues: CASSQDRVQPQHF. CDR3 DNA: TGTGCCAGCAGCCAAGACAGGGTTCAGCCCCAGCATTTT.

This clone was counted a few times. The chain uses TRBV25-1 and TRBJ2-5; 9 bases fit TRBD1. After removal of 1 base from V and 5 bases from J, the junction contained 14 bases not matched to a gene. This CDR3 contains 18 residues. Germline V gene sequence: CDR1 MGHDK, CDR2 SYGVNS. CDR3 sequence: CASSELKGGTGNLETQYF. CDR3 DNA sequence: TGTGCCAGCAGTGAATTGAAAGGTGGGACAGGGAATTTGGAGACCCAGTACTTC. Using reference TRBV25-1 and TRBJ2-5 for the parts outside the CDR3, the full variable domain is EADIYQTPRYLVIGTGKKITLECSQTMGHDKMYWYQQDPGMELHLIHYSYGVNSTEKGDLSSESTVSRIRTEHFPLTLESARPSHTSQYLCASSELKGGTGNLETQYFGPGTRLLVL.

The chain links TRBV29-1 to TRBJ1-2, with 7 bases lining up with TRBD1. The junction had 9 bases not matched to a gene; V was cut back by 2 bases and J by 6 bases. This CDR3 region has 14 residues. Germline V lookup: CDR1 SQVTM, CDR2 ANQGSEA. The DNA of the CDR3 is TGCAGCGTTGAAAGGGGGCGCGGTGTAAATGGCTACACCTTC. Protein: CSVERGRGVNGYTF.

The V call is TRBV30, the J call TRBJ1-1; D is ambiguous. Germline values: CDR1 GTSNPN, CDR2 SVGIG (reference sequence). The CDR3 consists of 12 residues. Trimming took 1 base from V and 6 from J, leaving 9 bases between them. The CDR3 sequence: CAWSGGGPEAFF. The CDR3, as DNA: TGTGCCTGGAGTGGCGGAGGGCCTGAAGCTTTCTTT.

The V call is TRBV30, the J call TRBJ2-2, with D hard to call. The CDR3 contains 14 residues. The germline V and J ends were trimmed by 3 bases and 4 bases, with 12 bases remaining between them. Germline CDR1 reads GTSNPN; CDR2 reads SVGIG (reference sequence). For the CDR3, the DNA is TGTGCCTGGAGAGCAGCCCCGGGCACCGGGGAGCTGTTTTTT. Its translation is CAWRAAPGTGELFF.

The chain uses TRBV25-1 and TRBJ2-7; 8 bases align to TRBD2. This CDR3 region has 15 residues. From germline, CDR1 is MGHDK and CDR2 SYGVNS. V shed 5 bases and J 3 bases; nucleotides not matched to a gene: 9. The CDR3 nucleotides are TGTGCCAGCAGTTCACGGGGGGGGCAGTTCTACGAGCAGTACTTC. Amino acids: CASSSRGGQFYEQYF.

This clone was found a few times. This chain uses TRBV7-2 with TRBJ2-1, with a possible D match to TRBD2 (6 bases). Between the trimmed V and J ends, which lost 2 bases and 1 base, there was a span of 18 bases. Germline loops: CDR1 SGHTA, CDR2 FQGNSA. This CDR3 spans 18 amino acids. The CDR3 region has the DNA TGTGCCAGCAGCTTACTCACCCCTAGCGTACTTTCCTACAATGAGCAGTTCTTC. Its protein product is CASSLLTPSVLSYNEQFF.

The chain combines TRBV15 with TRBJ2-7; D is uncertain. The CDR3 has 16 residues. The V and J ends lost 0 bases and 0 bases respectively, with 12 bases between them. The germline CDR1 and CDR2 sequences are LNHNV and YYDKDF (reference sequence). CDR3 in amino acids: CATSRDLSESSYEQYF. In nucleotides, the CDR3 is TGTGCCACCAGCAGAGATTTAAGCGAGAGCTCCTACGAGCAGTACTTC. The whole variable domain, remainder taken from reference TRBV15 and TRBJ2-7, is DAMVIQNPRYQVTQFGKPVTLSCSQTLNHNVMYWYQQKSSQAPKLLFHYYDKDFNNEADTPDNFQSRRPNTSFCFLDIRSPGLGDTAMYLCATSRDLSESSYEQYFGPGTRLTVT.

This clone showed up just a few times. DNA of the CDR3: TGCAGCGTTGTAACTAGCGGGAGTGGAGAGACCCAGTACTTC. It is translated as CSVVTSGSGETQYF. The V and J genes are TRBV29-1 and TRBJ2-5, with 11 nucleotides matching TRBD2. V lost 4 bases and J lost 4; bases outside the gene matches: 5. The CDR3 consists of 14 residues. Looked up from germline, CDR1 is SQVTM and CDR2 is ANQGSEA.

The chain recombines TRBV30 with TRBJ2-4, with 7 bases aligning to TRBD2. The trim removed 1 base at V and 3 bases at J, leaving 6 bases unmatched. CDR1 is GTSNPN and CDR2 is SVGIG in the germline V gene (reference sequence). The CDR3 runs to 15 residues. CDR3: CAWSGVAGIKNIQYF. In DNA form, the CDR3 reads TGTGCCTGGAGTGGTGTAGCGGGTATCAAAAACATTCAGTACTTC. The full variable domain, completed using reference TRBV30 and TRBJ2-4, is SQTIHQWPATLVQPVGSPLSLECTVEGTSNPNLYWYRQAAGRGLQLLFYSVGIGQISSEVPQNLSASRPQDRQFILSSKKLLLSDSGFYLCAWSGVAGIKNIQYFGAGTRLSVL.

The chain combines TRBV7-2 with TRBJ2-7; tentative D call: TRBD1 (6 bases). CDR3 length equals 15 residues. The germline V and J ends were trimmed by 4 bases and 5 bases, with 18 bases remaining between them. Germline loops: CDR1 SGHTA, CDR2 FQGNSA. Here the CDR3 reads CASSSSGTNPHEQYF. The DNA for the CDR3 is TGTGCCAGCAGCTCCTCCGGGACAAATCCCCACGAGCAGTACTTC.

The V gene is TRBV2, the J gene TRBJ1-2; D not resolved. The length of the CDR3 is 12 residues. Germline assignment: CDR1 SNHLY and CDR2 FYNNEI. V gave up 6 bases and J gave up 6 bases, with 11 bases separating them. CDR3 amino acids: CASRPGPHGYTF. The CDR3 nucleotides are TGTGCCAGCAGACCCGGACCCCATGGCTACACCTTC.

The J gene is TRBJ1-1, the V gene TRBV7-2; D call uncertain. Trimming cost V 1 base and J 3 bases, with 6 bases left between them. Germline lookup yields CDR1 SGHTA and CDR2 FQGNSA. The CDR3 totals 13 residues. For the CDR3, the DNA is TGTGCCAGCAGCTTAGATATGGACACTGAAGCTTTCTTT. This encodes CASSLDMDTEAFF. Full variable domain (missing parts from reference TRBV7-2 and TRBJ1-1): GAGVSQSPSNKVTEKGKDVELRCDPISGHTALYWYRQSLGQGLEFLIYFQGNSAPDKSGLPSDRFSAERTGGSVSTLTIQRTQQEDSAVYLCASSLDMDTEAFFGQGTRLTVV.

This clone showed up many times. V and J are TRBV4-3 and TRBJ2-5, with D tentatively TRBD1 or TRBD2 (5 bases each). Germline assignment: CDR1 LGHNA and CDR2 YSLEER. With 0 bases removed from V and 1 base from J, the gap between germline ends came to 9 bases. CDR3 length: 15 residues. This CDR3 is CASSQDTGTQETQYF. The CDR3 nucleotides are TGCGCCAGCAGCCAAGATACGGGGACCCAAGAGACCCAGTACTTC.

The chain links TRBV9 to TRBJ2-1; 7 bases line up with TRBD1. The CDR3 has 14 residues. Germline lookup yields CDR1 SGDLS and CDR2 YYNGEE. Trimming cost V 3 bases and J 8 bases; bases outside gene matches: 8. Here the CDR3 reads CASSDDRVVDEQFF. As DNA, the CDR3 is TGTGCCAGCAGCGATGACAGGGTCGTTGATGAGCAGTTCTTC.

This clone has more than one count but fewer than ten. CDR3 region: CASSPRTERAFF. CDR3 nucleotide sequence: TGTGCCAGCTCACCAAGGACAGAGAGAGCTTTCTTT. The chain employs TRBV18 and TRBJ1-1; D is perhaps TRBD1 (6 bases). The CDR3 is 12 residues long. Germline V gives CDR1 KGHSH, CDR2 LQKENI. Trimming stripped 2 bases from V and 10 bases from J, with 11 bases between. Looking up the rest from reference TRBV18 and TRBJ1-1 gives the full variable domain: NAGVMQNPRHLVRRRGQEARLRCSPMKGHSHVYWYRQLPEEGLKFMVYLQKENIIDESGMPKERFSAEFPKEGPSILRIQQVVRGDSAAYFCASSPRTERAFFGQGTRLTVV.

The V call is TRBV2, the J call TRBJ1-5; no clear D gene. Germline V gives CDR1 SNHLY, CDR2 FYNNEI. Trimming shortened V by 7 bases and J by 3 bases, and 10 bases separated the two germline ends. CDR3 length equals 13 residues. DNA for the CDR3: TGTGCCAGCAAGTGGCAGGACAATCAGCCCCAGCATTTT. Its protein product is CASKWQDNQPQHF.

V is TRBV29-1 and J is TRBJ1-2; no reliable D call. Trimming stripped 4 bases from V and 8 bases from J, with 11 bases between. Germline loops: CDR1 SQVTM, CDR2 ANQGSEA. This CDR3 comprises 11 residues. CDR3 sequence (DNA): TGCAGCGTTGGTGAGCTGGGGGGCTACACCTTC. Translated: CSVGELGGYTF.

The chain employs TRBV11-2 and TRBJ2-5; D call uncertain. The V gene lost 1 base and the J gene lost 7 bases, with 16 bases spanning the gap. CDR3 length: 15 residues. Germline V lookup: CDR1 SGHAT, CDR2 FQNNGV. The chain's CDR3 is CASSLASSATWTQYF. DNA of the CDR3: TGTGCCAGCAGCTTAGCTTCTTCAGCTACTTGGACCCAGTACTTC.